This TCR beta chain was observed in a study of cytomegalovirus exposure and HLA in healthy donors. At the time of sampling, donors were nominally healthy, though unrecorded immune exposures were likely. This CDR3 region has 15 residues. Per the germline V gene, CDR1 is SGHVS and CDR2 is FQNEAQ. 13 Jbeta primers and 60 Vbeta primers were used for the PCR. TCRdb's copy holds only in-frame clones and misses some; the assay was immunoSEQ multiplex PCR. The sample yields about 210,000 clones, roughly 80% seen once. V is TRBV7-8 and J is TRBJ2-5; 9 bases match TRBD1. The J call is doubtful: the DNA matches TRBJ2-7 better. This clonotype was sampled from a man aged 25 to 45 in good health and CMV-seronegative. The sample comprised PBMCs. As DNA, the CDR3 is TGTGCCAGCAGCCCATCCCGGGACAGGGCCCACGAGCAGTACTTC. It codes for CASSPSRDRAHEQYF.